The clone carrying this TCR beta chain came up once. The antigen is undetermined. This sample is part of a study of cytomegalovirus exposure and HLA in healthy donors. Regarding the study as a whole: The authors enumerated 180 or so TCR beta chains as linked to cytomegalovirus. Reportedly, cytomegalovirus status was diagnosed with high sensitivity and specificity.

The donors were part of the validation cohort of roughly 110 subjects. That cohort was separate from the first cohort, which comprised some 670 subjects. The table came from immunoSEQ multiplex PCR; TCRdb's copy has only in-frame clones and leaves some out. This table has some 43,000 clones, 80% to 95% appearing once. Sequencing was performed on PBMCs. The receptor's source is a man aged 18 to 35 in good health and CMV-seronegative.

The CDR3 region has the DNA TGTGCCAGCAGCAAAGAAGGGGGCCCCCTCCACTTT. Its protein product is CASSKEGGPLHF. The chain is built from TRBV7-9 and TRBJ1-6, with 7 bases lining up with TRBD1. CDR1 and CDR2 (germline): SEHNR, FQNEAQ (reference sequence). The CDR3 length is 12 residues. V lost 5 bases and J lost 13; bases outside the gene matches: 5. The variable domain in full, with the rest retrieved from reference TRBV7-9 and TRBJ1-6, is DTGVSQNPRHKITKRGQNVTFRCDPISEHNRLYWYRQTLGQGPEFLTYFQNEAQLEKSRLLSDRFSAERPKGSFSTLEIQRTEQGDSAMYLCASSKEGGPLHFGNGTRLTVT.